Presented here are 27 T cell receptor beta chains from one specimen sequenced in a study of OX40 agonist ivuxolimab in advanced cancers. This table comes from immunoSEQ multiplex PCR, and its TCRdb copy is limited to in-frame clones, with some not included. Here the sample spans approximately 43,000 clones, 85% being singletons. Here the sequenced sample was CD4+ or CD8+ T cells sorted from blood, taken in a trial of the OX40 agonist ivuxolimab. These receptors all stem from an adult with an advanced solid tumor such as melanoma, head and neck, liver or kidney cancer.

The genes are TRBV29-1 and TRBJ1-2, with a weak D call TRBD1 (6 bases). The germline V and J ends were trimmed by 1 base and 1 base, with 10 bases remaining between them. CDR3 length: 14 amino acids. Germline CDR1 SQVTM, CDR2 ANQGSEA. CDR3 region: CSVEGGQYNYGYTF. The CDR3 nucleotides are TGCAGCGTTGAAGGGGGGCAATATAACTATGGCTACACCTTC. Variable domain in full (rest from reference TRBV29-1 and TRBJ1-2): SAVISQKPSRDICQRGTSLTIQCQVDSQVTMMFWYRQQPGQSLTLIATANQGSEATYESGFVIDKFPISRPNLTFSTLTVSNMSPEDSSIYLCSVEGGQYNYGYTFGSGTRLTVV.

The chain uses TRBV28 and TRBJ2-7, with 7 bases lining up with TRBD1. With 5 bases clipped from V and 0 bases from J, the junction kept 7 bases outside the gene matches. Germline CDR1 is MDHEN and CDR2 is SYDVKM. This CDR3 contains 15 residues. The CDR3 is CASSTPTGSSYEQYF. The DNA of the CDR3 is TGTGCCAGCAGTACCCCGACAGGGAGCTCCTACGAGCAGTACTTC.

The V call is TRBV5-4, the J call TRBJ2-1; 13 bases are a match to TRBD2. This CDR3 has 15 residues. V was pared by 4 bases and J by 7 bases, with 5 bases of the junction left unmatched. The germline gives CDR1 SGHNT, CDR2 YYREEE (reference sequence). The CDR3 loop is CASSPGLAGANEQFF. The CDR3 DNA sequence: TGTGCCAGCAGCCCCGGACTAGCGGGAGCTAATGAGCAGTTCTTC.

The V and J genes are TRBV29-1 and TRBJ2-3; 14 positions agree with TRBD2. CDR3 length: 16 amino acids. J lost 4 bases, V lost 5 bases, and 8 bases had no gene match. Germline V gene data show CDR1 as SQVTM and CDR2 as ANQGSEA. The chain's CDR3 is CSVKRGLAGVADTQYF. The CDR3 region has the DNA TGCAGCGTTAAAAGGGGACTAGCGGGAGTTGCAGATACGCAGTATTTT.

The CDR3 nucleotides read TGTGCCAGCAGCCCGTTCACAGATACGCAGTATTTT. Encoded protein: CASSPFTDTQYF. The chain combines TRBV11-2 with TRBJ2-3; D gene uncertain. CDR1 and CDR2 from the germline V gene are SGHAT and FQNNGV. This CDR3 region has 12 residues. Trimming took 5 bases from V and 2 from J, leaving 5 bases between them.

The chain couples TRBV28 to TRBJ1-3, with D perhaps matching TRBD1 (5 bases). CDR1 and CDR2 (germline): MDHEN, SYDVKM. The CDR3 has 18 amino acids. V was shortened by 4 bases and J by 0 bases, with 19 bases between the two germline ends. This chain's CDR3 is CASSSPGGQAHSGNTIYF. CDR3 DNA sequence: TGTGCCAGCAGTTCACCCGGGGGTCAGGCCCACTCTGGAAACACCATATATTTT.

The rearrangement joins TRBV2 to TRBJ1-5; 7 bases align to TRBD1. V shed 8 bases, J shed 6 bases, and the junction held 13 bases outside the gene matches. CDR1 is SNHLY, CDR2 FYNNEI, per germline. The length of the CDR3 is 15 residues. The DNA for the CDR3 is TGTGCCAGCTATCCGACGAAGGGGGCAAGTCAGCCCCAGCATTTT. Translated: CASYPTKGASQPQHF.

The chain carries TRBV23-1 and TRBJ1-5; the D gene is possibly TRBD1 (5 bases). TRBV23-1 is an ORF, with its function uncertain. Trimming took off 4 bases at V and 4 bases at J, with 14 bases between the two ends. The CDR3 extends over 15 amino acids. The CDR3 is CASSPFRDANQPQHF. In DNA, the CDR3 is TGCGCCAGCAGTCCCTTCCGGGACGCTAATCAGCCCCAGCATTTT.

This chain connects TRBV7-6 to TRBJ1-1; tentative D call: TRBD1 (6 bases). Germline loops: CDR1 SGHVS, CDR2 FNYEAQ. This CDR3 spans 12 amino acids. The V and J ends lost 3 bases and 8 bases respectively, with 10 bases between them. The CDR3 DNA follows: TGTGCCAGCAGCTTCATCCAGGGGGAAGCTTTCTTT. As protein: CASSFIQGEAFF. Full variable domain (remainder filled in from reference TRBV7-6 and TRBJ1-1): GAGVSQSPRYKVTKRGQDVALRCDPISGHVSLYWYRQALGQGPEFLTYFNYEAQQDKSGLPNDRFSAERPEGSISTLTIQRTEQRDSAMYRCASSFIQGEAFFGQGTRLTVV.

The rearrangement links TRBV18 to TRBJ1-2; D is unclear. Trimming cost V 5 bases and J 3 bases, with 13 bases left between them. Germline V gives CDR1 KGHSH, CDR2 LQKENI. The CDR3 runs 14 residues. CDR3 coding DNA: TGTGCCAGCTCAACAAATCCTGGGGACTATGGCTACACCTTC. Protein sequence: CASSTNPGDYGYTF.

This clone was detected only once. The rearrangement uses TRBV11-2 and TRBJ1-3; TRBD1 matches 7 bases. Germline CDR1 is SGHAT and CDR2 is FQNNGV. V lost 4 bases and J lost 4; bases outside the gene matches: 4. CDR3 length: 14 amino acids. The CDR3 DNA is TGTGCCAGCAGCTCGACAGGGTACGGAAACACCATATATTTT. This codes for CASSSTGYGNTIYF.

The chain recombines TRBV7-9 with TRBJ1-2, with D perhaps matching TRBD1 (6 bases). This CDR3 is built from 12 residues. The V gene lost 6 bases and the J gene lost 4 bases, with 9 bases spanning the gap. In germline, CDR1 is SEHNR, CDR2 FQNEAQ (reference sequence). Here the CDR3 reads CASSLQGYGYTF. The CDR3 nucleotides are TGTGCCAGCAGTTTACAGGGCTATGGCTACACCTTC.

V usage is TRBV19 and J usage is TRBJ1-2; 7 bases map to TRBD1. With 6 bases clipped from V and 0 bases from J, the junction kept 4 bases outside the gene matches. The CDR3 spans 14 residues. Germline V CDR1 and CDR2: LNHDA, SQIVND (reference sequence). Here the CDR3 DNA reads TGTGCCAGTAGACACGGGACAGCTAACTATGGCTACACCTTC. It is translated as CASRHGTANYGYTF.

The rearrangement uses TRBV28 and TRBJ2-7; D not resolved. CDR3 length: 12 amino acids. Germline-derived CDR1 and CDR2 are MDHEN and SYDVKM. Deletions cut 1 base from V and 5 bases from J, with 6 bases between. CDR3 sequence: CASSLFRDEQYF. The CDR3 coding sequence is TGTGCCAGCAGTTTATTTAGGGACGAGCAGTACTTC.

The chain recombines TRBV4-1 with TRBJ1-3, with D maybe TRBD1 (5 bases). V lost 1 base, J lost 9 bases, and 16 bases lay in between. This CDR3 is built from 15 residues. Germline values: CDR1 MGHRA, CDR2 YSYEKL. CDR3 sequence (DNA): TGCGCCAGCAGCCAAGCCCCCCGGGACGGCTCCACCATATATTTT. Its protein product is CASSQAPRDGSTIYF.

The chain links TRBV21-1 to TRBJ2-5; the table calls TRBD1, which could not be checked here. TRBV21-1 corresponds to a pseudogene. This CDR3 comprises 16 residues. The CDR3 nucleotides read TGTGCCAGCAGCTTCAGGGATGAGGCCGATCAAGAGACCCAGTACTTC. Amino acid sequence: CASSFRDEADQETQYF.

V and J are TRBV4-2 and TRBJ1-1; D is uncertain. The CDR3 runs to 11 residues. V lost 8 bases and J lost 3, with 7 bases in between. Germline V gives CDR1 LGHNA, CDR2 YNFKEQ. CDR3 bases: TGTGCCAGCCGCCGGGACACTGAAGCTTTCTTT. Its translation is CASRRDTEAFF.

This chain connects TRBV2 to TRBJ2-5; D not resolved. Germline CDR1 SNHLY, CDR2 FYNNEI. Trimming removed 6 bases from V and 1 base from J, with 3 bases in between. The CDR3 runs to 11 residues. CDR3 sequence: CASSFQETQYF. CDR3 DNA sequence: TGTGCCAGCAGCTTCCAAGAGACCCAGTACTTC.

This clone was observed a single time. This chain connects TRBV21-1 to TRBJ2-3; the listed D gene, TRBD2, was not tested against the DNA. TRBV21-1 is listed as a pseudogene. There are 15 residues in the CDR3. CDR3 sequence (DNA): TGTGCCAGCAGCAAAGTTAATAGCGGGAGCGATACGCAGTATTTT. It yields the protein CASSKVNSGSDTQYF.

This clone appeared once. The chain couples TRBV21-1 to TRBJ2-4. TRBV21-1 is termed a pseudogene. CDR3 length equals 13 residues. The CDR3 loop reads CASSSRPKNIQYF. In nucleotides, the CDR3 is TGTGCCAGCAGCAGTCGACCCAAAAACATTCAGTACTTC.

The rearrangement links TRBV9 to TRBJ1-1; TRBD1 agrees at 12 bases. The ends lost 4 bases at V and 6 bases at J; junction bases unmatched: 10. The CDR3 contains 16 residues. Germline V CDR1 and CDR2: SGDLS, YYNGEE. CDR3 loop: CASSPGQGAPAAEAFF. CDR3 in DNA: TGTGCCAGCAGCCCGGGACAGGGGGCTCCCGCGGCTGAAGCTTTCTTT.

This sequence joins TRBV28 and TRBJ1-5; D is possibly TRBD1 (6 bases). CDR1 and CDR2 from the germline V gene are MDHEN and SYDVKM. The V and J ends lost 1 base and 4 bases respectively, with 11 bases between them. The CDR3 contains 15 residues. The CDR3 region is CASSLFLGGNQPQHF. The CDR3, as DNA: TGTGCCAGCAGTTTATTCCTAGGGGGGAATCAGCCCCAGCATTTT. Full variable domain (rest looked up from reference TRBV28 and TRBJ1-5): DVKVTQSSRYLVKRTGEKVFLECVQDMDHENMFWYRQDPGLGLRLIYFSYDVKMKEKGDIPEGYSVSREKKERFSLILESASTNQTSMYLCASSLFLGGNQPQHFGDGTRLSIL.

Concerning this clone itself: A junction boundary mismatches the germline segment, possibly from a read error. The chain uses TRBV7-7 and TRBJ2-5, with TRBD2 as a possible D gene (6 bases). Germline V CDR1 and CDR2: SSHAT, FNYEAQ (reference sequence). CDR3 length equals 13 residues. CDR3: CASSLWGEETQYF. Here the CDR3 DNA reads TGTGCTAGCAGCTTATGGGGGGAAGAGACCCAGTACTTC.

The rearrangement joins TRBV7-9 to TRBJ2-4, with D possibly TRBD2 on 6 matching bases. Germline-derived CDR1 and CDR2 are SEHNR and FQNEAQ (reference sequence). Trimming stripped 5 bases from V and 6 bases from J, with 14 bases between. CDR3 size: 14 residues. The CDR3 sequence: CASSPQAGRNIQYF. CDR3 nucleotides: TGTGCCAGCAGCCCCCAGGCGGGAAGAAACATTCAGTACTTC.

This clone has just a few counts. This sequence joins TRBV27 and TRBJ1-2, with 10 bases aligning to TRBD1. The CDR3 has 16 amino acids. V shed 6 bases, J shed 0 bases, and the junction held 7 bases outside the gene matches. Germline CDR1 reads MNHEY; CDR2 reads SMNVEV (reference sequence). The chain's CDR3 is CASSPGTGASNYGYTF. The DNA for the CDR3 is TGTGCCAGCAGCCCCGGGACAGGGGCATCTAACTATGGCTACACCTTC.

V is TRBV6-5 and J is TRBJ2-2; 7 bases are shared with TRBD2. CDR1 and CDR2 from the germline V gene are MNHEY and SVGAGI. V lost 0 bases to trimming and J lost 4 bases; unmatched junction nucleotides: 5. The CDR3 covers 16 residues. DNA for the CDR3: TGTGCCAGCAGTTACTCCGGACTAGTTCCCACCGGGGAGCTGTTTTTT. It codes for CASSYSGLVPTGELFF.

In this sample, this clone turned up once. V gene TRBV9 combines with J gene TRBJ1-2; 7 bases align to TRBD1. Trimming removed 5 bases from V and 0 bases from J; junction bases left unmatched: 10. Looked up from germline, CDR1 is SGDLS and CDR2 is YYNGEE. There are 16 residues in the CDR3. CDR3 loop: CASSRPGQLPNYGYTF. CDR3 in DNA: TGTGCCAGCAGTCGCCCGGGACAGCTCCCTAACTATGGCTACACCTTC.